This TCR beta chain was documented in a study of T cells in Graves' hyperthyroidism and ophthalmopathy. Overall study: Blood from the periphery was taken at initial diagnosis, before any treatment.

Amplification targeted TCR beta CDR3 regions from RNA transcripts. HTBI primers were employed in a first-round RT-PCR of the TCR CDR3. One entry per CDR3 protein results from TCRdb running MiXCR on the multiplex PCR reads. This table has about 360,000 distinct CDR3 sequences, about 13% appearing once. This clonotype was detected many times. V was cut by 8 bases and J by 5 bases, with 15 bases left in between. Germline V gives CDR1 MDHEN, CDR2 SYDVKM. The CDR3 covers 14 residues. When ophthalmopathy did not progress within 18 months, Graves' hyperthyroidism was considered stable. Patients aged 18 to 65 had newly diagnosed hyperthyroidism of under 2 months' duration. Every diagnosis used clinical symptoms, serum thyroxine and TRAb, thyroid ultrasound and orbital computed tomography.

Sequenced input: blood. The receptor was derived from a woman younger than 35 with Graves' hyperthyroidism. The rearrangement uses TRBV28 and TRBJ1-4, with D hard to call. The CDR3 nucleotides read TGTGCCAGCGCACCGGGCGACACAAATGAAAAACTGTTTTTT. Translation gives CASAPGDTNEKLFF.